These 14 T cell receptor beta chains came from one sample sequenced in a study of OX40 agonist ivuxolimab in advanced cancers. The data were produced by immunoSEQ multiplex PCR, yet TCRdb's version contains in-frame clones alone and is incomplete. The sample shows tens of thousands of clones, roughly four fifths of them seen only once. Sequenced material: CD4+ or CD8+ T cells sorted from blood, taken in a trial of the OX40 agonist ivuxolimab. These receptors came from an adult with an advanced solid tumor such as melanoma, head and neck, liver or kidney cancer.

This clone occurred once. V is TRBV14 and J is TRBJ2-3; D is uncertain. This CDR3 comprises 16 residues. From germline, CDR1 is SGHDN and CDR2 FVKESK. V dropped 0 bases and J dropped 1 base, with 11 bases sitting between them. This CDR3 is CASSQDLGFGTDTQYF. CDR3 DNA sequence: TGTGCCAGCAGCCAAGACCTAGGTTTCGGCACAGATACGCAGTATTTT.

The V gene is TRBV28, the J gene TRBJ2-5, with D perhaps matching TRBD1 (6 bases). The germline gives CDR1 MDHEN, CDR2 SYDVKM. The CDR3 length is 15 residues. V lost 5 bases and J 0 bases, leaving 13 bases between the germline ends. As DNA, the CDR3 is TGTGCCAGCAGTCTCGCACGGACAGACCAAGAGACCCAGTACTTC. Translating gives CASSLARTDQETQYF.

The genes are TRBV30 and TRBJ1-6; 8 nucleotides line up with TRBD1. The CDR3 length is 14 residues. CDR1 GTSNPN and CDR2 SVGIG come from the germline V gene (reference sequence). V lost 2 bases, J lost 5 bases, and 2 bases stayed unmatched. CDR3 DNA: TGTGCCTGGAGTATGGGACAGGATAATTCACCCCTCCACTTT. Translation: CAWSMGQDNSPLHF.

The rearrangement joins TRBV11-2 to TRBJ2-7; tentatively, D is TRBD2 (6 bases). This CDR3 comprises 15 residues. Trimming shortened V by 7 bases and J by 4 bases, and 20 bases separated the two germline ends. Germline CDR1 is SGHAT and CDR2 is FQNNGV. CDR3 nucleotide sequence: TGTGCCAGCACCGTGGGGCGGGAAACGGAGTACGAGCAGTACTTC. Its translation is CASTVGRETEYEQYF.

The rearrangement joins TRBV5-8 to TRBJ2-3, with D possibly being TRBD2 (6 bases). The germline V and J ends were trimmed by 2 bases and 0 bases, with 16 bases remaining between them. The CDR3 has 17 amino acids. Germline CDR1 and CDR2: SGHTS and YDEGEE. CDR3: CASSFGTGESSTDTQYF. In DNA form, the CDR3 reads TGTGCCAGCAGCTTTGGGACTGGGGAGTCTAGCACAGATACGCAGTATTTT.

The chain employs TRBV5-1 and TRBJ1-2, with TRBD1 as a possible D gene (6 bases). The CDR3 runs 14 residues. Trimming took 4 bases from V and 4 from J, leaving 14 bases between them. From germline, CDR1 is SGHRS and CDR2 YFSETQ. The CDR3 DNA is TGCGCCAGCAGCCCCGGAGGGGGAAGCTATGGCTACACCTTC. Its translation: CASSPGGGSYGYTF.

The chain couples TRBV7-2 to TRBJ2-7; D is undetermined. The CDR3 runs to 13 residues. V dropped 1 base and J dropped 5 bases, with 9 bases sitting between them. Germline V lookup: CDR1 SGHTA, CDR2 FQGNSA. CDR3 sequence reads: CASSLEDEDEQYF. CDR3 DNA: TGTGCCAGCAGCTTAGAAGACGAGGACGAGCAGTACTTC.

V gene TRBV7-6 combines with J gene TRBJ2-1; D ambiguous. Per germline, CDR1 SGHVS and CDR2 FNYEAQ. This CDR3 is built from 13 residues. V shed 2 bases and J shed 6 bases, with 8 bases lying between them. The CDR3: CASSLIASNEQFF. DNA of the CDR3: TGTGCCAGCAGCTTAATAGCATCCAATGAGCAGTTCTTC. Based on the CDR3 plus reference TRBV7-6 and TRBJ2-1, the full variable domain is GAGVSQSPRYKVTKRGQDVALRCDPISGHVSLYWYRQALGQGPEFLTYFNYEAQQDKSGLPNDRFSAERPEGSISTLTIQRTEQRDSAMYRCASSLIASNEQFFGPGTRLTVL.

For the CDR3, the DNA is TGTGCCAGCAGTTTACCACCTCTTAATTCACCCCTCCACTTT. This encodes CASSLPPLNSPLHF. The J gene is TRBJ1-6, the V gene TRBV28, with unresolved D. This CDR3 comprises 14 residues. Trimming removed 2 bases at V and 6 bases at J, with 8 bases between. Per the germline V gene, CDR1 is MDHEN and CDR2 is SYDVKM. Variable domain in full (rest from reference TRBV28 and TRBJ1-6): DVKVTQSSRYLVKRTGEKVFLECVQDMDHENMFWYRQDPGLGLRLIYFSYDVKMKEKGDIPEGYSVSREKKERFSLILESASTNQTSMYLCASSLPPLNSPLHFGNGTRLTVT.

This clone appeared a single time. The rearrangement joins TRBV6-4 to TRBJ2-5; TRBD1 agrees at 8 bases. V shed 6 bases and J 2 bases; nucleotides not matched to a gene: 5. Germline V CDR1 and CDR2: MRHNA, SNTAGT. The CDR3 runs to 14 residues. This CDR3 reads CASSLGTGQETQYF. The CDR3 DNA follows: TGTGCCAGCAGCCTCGGGACAGGTCAAGAGACCCAGTACTTC.

The chain uses TRBV5-4 and TRBJ2-5; TRBD1 matches at 8 bases. The germline V gene has CDR1 SGHNT and CDR2 YYREEE (reference sequence). The junction had 6 bases not matched to a gene; V was cut back by 5 bases and J by 0 bases. CDR3 length: 15 residues. DNA for the CDR3: TGTGCCAGCAGTTCCGGGACAGGCAACCAAGAGACCCAGTACTTC. It encodes CASSSGTGNQETQYF.

This chain uses TRBV9 with TRBJ2-2; TRBD1 matches at 8 bases. Germline lookup yields CDR1 SGDLS and CDR2 YYNGEE. The CDR3 loop spans 16 amino acids. V was clipped by 1 base and J by 0 bases; unmatched bases: 2. This CDR3 is CASSVTGQANTGELFF. DNA for the CDR3: TGTGCCAGCAGCGTAACGGGACAGGCGAACACCGGGGAGCTGTTTTTT.

The chain joins TRBV28 to TRBJ1-1, with D perhaps matching TRBD1 (5 bases). V lost 4 bases and J 1 base, leaving 10 bases between the germline ends. Per the germline V gene, CDR1 is MDHEN and CDR2 is SYDVKM. The CDR3 spans 14 residues. CDR3 in DNA: TGTGCCAGCAGTTCCCCCGGGGGGAACACTGAAGCTTTCTTT. Translated: CASSSPGGNTEAFF. The whole variable domain, remainder taken from reference TRBV28 and TRBJ1-1, is DVKVTQSSRYLVKRTGEKVFLECVQDMDHENMFWYRQDPGLGLRLIYFSYDVKMKEKGDIPEGYSVSREKKERFSLILESASTNQTSMYLCASSSPGGNTEAFFGQGTRLTVV.

This chain joins TRBV7-2 and TRBJ2-5, with D hard to call. The germline V gene encodes CDR1 SGHTA and CDR2 FQGNSA. Trimming pared 3 bases from V and 1 base from J, leaving 6 bases between. The CDR3 contains 13 residues. The CDR3 nucleotides are TGTGCCAGCAGCTTCAGTGCCCAAGAGACCCAGTACTTC. Translating it yields CASSFSAQETQYF.